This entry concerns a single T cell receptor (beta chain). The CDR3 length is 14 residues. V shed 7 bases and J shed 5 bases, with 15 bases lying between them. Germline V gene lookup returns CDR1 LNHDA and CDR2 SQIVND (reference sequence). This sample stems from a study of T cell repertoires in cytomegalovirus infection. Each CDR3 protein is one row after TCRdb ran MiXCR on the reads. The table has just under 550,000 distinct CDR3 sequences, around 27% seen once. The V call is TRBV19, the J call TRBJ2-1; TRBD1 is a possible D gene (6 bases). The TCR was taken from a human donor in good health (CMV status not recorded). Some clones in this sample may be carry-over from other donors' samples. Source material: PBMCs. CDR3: CASTAPPGDNEQFF. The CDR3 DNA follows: TGTGCCAGTACCGCGCCCCCAGGGGACAATGAGCAGTTCTTC.